This T cell receptor (beta chain) was obtained from a study of shared clonotypes between healthy human individuals. Trimming took 8 bases from V and 3 from J, leaving 13 bases between them. Germline values: CDR1 LNHDA, CDR2 SQIVND (reference sequence). This CDR3 is built from 13 residues. Assay used: immunoSEQ multiplex PCR; TCRdb lists only in-frame clones, some missing. The table shows under 850,000 clones, with 72% occurring only once. The clonotype originates from a woman aged 25 to 39 in good health. Material: memory CD4+ T cells sorted from blood. Subset: CD45RA-negative fraction. The V call is TRBV19, the J call TRBJ1-2, with D possibly matching TRBD1 (6 bases). CDR3 loop: CASSTGRDYGYTF. DNA of the CDR3: TGTGCCAGTTCAACAGGGAGGGACTATGGCTACACCTTC.